Here is one T cell receptor beta chain with its context. In its sample, this clone was seen a few times. Which antigen it targets is not known. Base qualities are not at hand, and no much larger clone is one base apart. Separate from the approximately 690-subject first cohort, the validation cohort of 90 to 150 subjects was the group to which the donors belonged. The sample comes from a study of cytomegalovirus exposure and HLA in healthy donors listed by TCRdb under 2017. Background on the whole study: According to a later analysis, the 120 or so validation repertoires were produced on the same platform as the roughly 720 repertoires of the first cohort. The study aimed to test whether signatures of past pathogen exposure could be identified by cataloging public T cell receptors. A separate validation cohort of roughly 110 different subjects was used in addition to the roughly 670-subject first cohort. The study combined high-throughput TCR immunosequencing, statistical association of individual TCRs with disease status, and machine learning to predict cytomegalovirus infection status. The paper's findings and limits, for the study overall: While some public TCRs were present in many individuals, most TCR sequences turned up only very rarely across donors. A later analysis found that TCRs clustered in the first cohort also tended to co-occur in the approximately 120 validation repertoires, with 94% of cluster scores above 0. Three of the identified cytomegalovirus-associated TCR beta chains were confirmed in vitro to be specific for cytomegalovirus antigens. Cytomegalovirus status was reported to be diagnosed by the classifier with high specificity and sensitivity in both the original and validation cohorts. The validation cohort had no HLA typing available for a later analysis, so co-occurrence within that cohort was assessed over all 130 or so repertoires. The study listed approximately 160 TCR beta chains as associated with cytomegalovirus. According to the authors, the approach could potentially be generalized to other disease states and immunological phenotypes.

The germline V gene sets CDR1 to MNHNS and CDR2 to SASEGT. V has 6 bases trimmed and J has 4 bases trimmed; junction bases matching no gene number 9. The CDR3 measures 15 amino acids from cysteine to phenylalanine. Left in the record is the CDR3 DNA by itself, 45 bases read in frame from the first base. Libraries came from the immunoSEQ multiplex PCR assay. Under the source paper's analysis protocol: To diagnose cytomegalovirus status from the catalog of TCR beta chain sequences, a statistical classification framework was built. This is the immuneACCESS table as TCRdb keeps it, with only in-frame sequences that have V and J called. A part of the clones is gone; compared with another copy, unresolved V genes explain less than half, and the rest is unexplained. The V and J calls and clone size were taken over from that table, and D and trimming were inferred from the DNA. For this sample there are some 84,000 clones; approximately 91% appear just once. The top ten constitute about 2.2% of the sample.

This chain is built from TRBV6-1 and TRBJ2-5; 9 central bases correspond to TRBD2. The sequenced sample consisted of PBMCs. The TCR was taken from a man aged 25-45 years in good health and CMV-seronegative. Here is the DNA: TGTGCCAGCAGCGACGGCGGGGGGGGTCCAGAGACCCAGTACTTC. This sequence encodes CASSDGGGGPETQYF.